Following are 19 T cell receptor beta chains from one sample sequenced in a study of blood T cell repertoires in COVID-19. Here immunoSEQ multiplex PCR was the method, and the copy in TCRdb shows in-frame clones only, minus some. The data show roughly 200,000 clones, with 75% to 90% seen just once and 11% held by the top ten. Material for sequencing was peripheral blood. These receptor sequences come from a human donor with active or convalescent COVID-19. The donor label of this sample is uncertain.

The chain employs TRBV6-2 or TRBV6-3 and TRBJ2-7; TRBD2 agrees at 11 bases. V lost 4 bases, J lost 6 bases, and 5 bases stayed unmatched. The germline CDR1 and CDR2 sequences are MNHEY and SVGEGT. CDR3 length equals 14 residues. The CDR3 DNA sequence: TGTGCCAGCAGTTTAGCGGGGGGGCTTGGCGAGCAGTACTTC. Its protein product is CASSLAGGLGEQYF.

The rearrangement joins TRBV29-1 to TRBJ1-1; 7 bases line up with TRBD1. Trimming cost V 7 bases and J 6 bases; bases outside gene matches: 2. CDR3 size: 10 residues. The germline V gene encodes CDR1 SQVTM and CDR2 ANQGSEA. The CDR3 spells CSAGQAEAFF. As DNA, the CDR3 is TGCAGCGCCGGACAGGCTGAAGCTTTCTTT. The complete variable domain, with remaining parts taken from reference TRBV29-1 and TRBJ1-1, reads SAVISQKPSRDICQRGTSLTIQCQVDSQVTMMFWYRQQPGQSLTLIATANQGSEATYESGFVIDKFPISRPNLTFSTLTVSNMSPEDSSIYLCSAGQAEAFFGQGTRLTVV.

A word on this clone: The junction does not match germline at one end; this may be a read error. The genes are TRBV7-7 and TRBJ2-2; 8 bases match TRBD2. In germline, CDR1 is SSHAT, CDR2 FNYEAQ (reference sequence). The CDR3 covers 17 residues. CDR3 DNA: TGTGCTAGCAGCTTAGCCCACCGGGGGGGCCGTCCCGGGGAGCTGTTTTTT. Amino acids: CASSLAHRGGRPGELFF. Combining the CDR3 with reference TRBV7-7 and TRBJ2-2 gives the whole variable domain GAGVSQSPRYKVTKRGQDVTLRCDPISSHATLYWYQQALGQGPEFLTYFNYEAQPDKSGLPSDRFSAERPEGSISTLTIQRTEQRDSAMYRCASSLAHRGGRPGELFFGEGSRLTVL.

The chain carries TRBV11-2 and TRBJ2-1; TRBD1 is a possible D gene (6 bases). Trimming removed 5 bases from V and 6 bases from J, with 17 bases in between. This CDR3 comprises 15 residues. Germline V lookup: CDR1 SGHAT, CDR2 FQNNGV. The CDR3 DNA follows: TGTGCCAGCAGCCCAACTAGGGGGTGGGGCAATGAGCAGTTCTTC. This codes for CASSPTRGWGNEQFF.

The J gene is TRBJ1-1, the V gene TRBV7-9; D is unclear. This CDR3 has 12 amino acids. From germline, CDR1 is SEHNR and CDR2 FQNEAQ (reference sequence). Trimming took 1 base from V and 7 from J, leaving 7 bases between them. The CDR3 is CASSLVPYEAFF. CDR3 bases: TGTGCCAGCAGCTTAGTGCCCTATGAAGCTTTCTTT.

The rearrangement uses TRBV19 and TRBJ2-2; a possible D gene is TRBD1 (7 bases). The CDR3 is made up of 15 amino acids. The V gene lost 7 bases and the J gene lost 4 bases, with 16 bases spanning the gap. Germline loops: CDR1 LNHDA, CDR2 SQIVND (reference sequence). The CDR3 spells CASTNAGQSTGELFF. The CDR3, as DNA: TGTGCCAGTACAAACGCGGGACAGTCCACCGGGGAGCTGTTTTTT. The full variable domain, completed using reference TRBV19 and TRBJ2-2, is DGGITQSPKYLFRKEGQNVTLSCEQNLNHDAMYWYRQDPGQGLRLIYYSQIVNDFQKGDIAEGYSVSREKKESFPLTVTSAQKNPTAFYLCASTNAGQSTGELFFGEGSRLTVL.

The chain combines TRBV18 with TRBJ2-3; a possible D gene is TRBD2 (5 bases). CDR1 and CDR2 from the germline V gene are KGHSH and LQKENI. The CDR3 has 15 residues. V was cut by 2 bases and J by 0 bases, with 9 bases left in between. The CDR3 region is CASSPRPGSTDTQYF. CDR3 DNA: TGTGCCAGCTCACCAAGGCCGGGGAGCACAGATACGCAGTATTTT.

The CDR3 bases are TGCGCCAGCAGCCCCCGGGCAGGGGCGGATGGCTACACCTTC. It translates to CASSPRAGADGYTF. This chain joins TRBV4-3 and TRBJ1-2; the D gene is possibly TRBD1 (6 bases). The CDR3 is 14 amino acids. V shed 4 bases and J shed 6 bases, with 15 bases lying between them. Per germline, CDR1 LGHNA and CDR2 YSLEER.

This clone was counted between two and nine times. This chain joins TRBV30 and TRBJ2-2; D might be TRBD2 (6 bases). The length of the CDR3 is 14 residues. The germline CDR1 and CDR2 sequences are GTSNPN and SVGIG (reference sequence). The V and J ends lost 4 bases and 5 bases respectively, with 14 bases between them. CDR3 protein: CAWTGTRETGELFF. For the CDR3, the DNA is TGTGCCTGGACCGGGACTCGGGAAACCGGGGAGCTGTTTTTT.

V and J are TRBV7-2 and TRBJ2-7; 9 bases line up with TRBD1. The CDR3 length is 14 residues. Germline V gene lookup returns CDR1 SGHTA and CDR2 FQGNSA. Trimming removed 3 bases from V and 3 bases from J; junction bases left unmatched: 3. CDR3 sequence reads: CASSLGTGYYEQYF. The CDR3 DNA reads TGTGCCAGCAGCTTGGGGACAGGGTACTACGAGCAGTACTTC.

V gene TRBV7-9 combines with J gene TRBJ2-1, with D perhaps TRBD2 (6 bases). CDR1 is SEHNR and CDR2 is FQNEAQ in the germline V gene (reference sequence). Trimming left V 5 bases short and J 4 bases short, with 15 bases between. The CDR3 contains 15 residues. For the CDR3, the DNA is TGTGCCAGCAGCCCGGGGGACCCTACTTACAATGAGCAGTTCTTC. Its protein product is CASSPGDPTYNEQFF. Based on the CDR3 plus reference TRBV7-9 and TRBJ2-1, the full variable domain is DTGVSQNPRHKITKRGQNVTFRCDPISEHNRLYWYRQTLGQGPEFLTYFQNEAQLEKSRLLSDRFSAERPKGSFSTLEIQRTEQGDSAMYLCASSPGDPTYNEQFFGPGTRLTVL.

This clone was counted only a few times. This chain uses TRBV20-1 with TRBJ2-3; tentative D call: TRBD2 (5 bases). The CDR3 loop spans 11 amino acids. Germline loops: CDR1 DFQATT, CDR2 SNEGSKA (reference sequence). The CDR3 region has the DNA TGCAGCGCTGATAGCGACGATACGCAGTATTTT. Translation gives CSADSDDTQYF.

This chain joins TRBV5-5 and TRBJ1-2; D possibly corresponds to TRBD1 (6 bases). V was pared by 0 bases and J by 0 bases, with 12 bases between. Germline V gene data show CDR1 as SGHKS and CDR2 as YYEKEE (reference sequence). The CDR3 spans 16 residues. As DNA, the CDR3 is TGTGCCAGCAGCTTGGCGGGGGGCACTTCTAACTATGGCTACACCTTC. Amino acids: CASSLAGGTSNYGYTF.

V gene TRBV2 combines with J gene TRBJ2-7, with TRBD1 as a possible D gene (6 bases). The germline CDR1 and CDR2 sequences are SNHLY and FYNNEI. This CDR3 comprises 16 residues. Trimming cost V 1 base and J 3 bases, with 16 bases left between them. For the CDR3, the DNA is TGTGCCAGCAGTGAAGGTTTGACGCAGGGGCTCTACGAGCAGTACTTC. It codes for CASSEGLTQGLYEQYF.

The V gene is TRBV23-1, the J gene TRBJ2-7; D may be TRBD2 (10 bases). TRBV23-1 is an open reading frame, and its role is uncertain. V was shortened by 5 bases and J by 5 bases, with 19 bases between the two germline ends. The CDR3 has 15 amino acids. In DNA, the CDR3 is TGCGCCAGCAGTTCGGGGACAGGGACTAGCGACGAGCAGTACTTC. Encoded protein: CASSSGTGTSDEQYF.

The chain couples TRBV3-1 (or the pseudogene TRBV3-2) to TRBJ1-1; 10 bases fit TRBD1. Germline V gives CDR1 LGHDT, CDR2 YNNKEL (reference sequence). With V trimmed by 5 bases and J by 5 bases, 5 bases remained unmatched. The CDR3 sequence is 14 residues long. The CDR3 sequence: CASSLGTGETEAFF. The CDR3 region has the DNA TGTGCCAGCAGCTTAGGGACAGGGGAGACTGAAGCTTTCTTT.

The chain is built from TRBV2 and TRBJ2-4, with TRBD2 matching 8 bases. This CDR3 region has 16 residues. CDR1 SNHLY and CDR2 FYNNEI come from the germline V gene. The V and J ends lost 1 base and 7 bases, in that order; junction bases with no gene match: 9. The CDR3: CASSEVGGTRFNIQYF. Here the CDR3 DNA reads TGTGCCAGCAGTGAAGTTGGCGGGACTAGATTCAACATTCAGTACTTC.

This sequence joins TRBV6-6 and TRBJ2-2, with 8 bases that match TRBD2. The CDR3 has 16 residues. Unmatched junction bases numbered 12, after V lost 6 bases and J lost 6 bases. Per the germline V gene, CDR1 is MNHNY and CDR2 is SVGAGI (reference sequence). CDR3 sequence: CASSQRGTSSPGELFF. DNA of the CDR3: TGTGCCAGCAGCCAGCGAGGGACTAGTTCCCCCGGGGAGCTGTTTTTT.

The chain employs TRBV5-1 and TRBJ2-7, with TRBD1 identical over 7 bases. This CDR3 has 15 residues. In germline, CDR1 is SGHRS, CDR2 YFSETQ. Trimming removed 4 bases from V and 3 bases from J; junction bases left unmatched: 10. DNA of the CDR3: TGCGCCAGCAGCGACAGGGCCGTGGGCAACTACGAGCAGTACTTC. This gives the protein CASSDRAVGNYEQYF.